One TCR beta chain is described in this entry. Its antigen is currently unknown. The data are from a study of memory CD4+ T cells and cytomegalovirus serostatus. Across the study: Donors were healthy Belgian adults, fewer than ten CMV seropositive and 20 to 25 seronegative. General study results and limits: CMV serostatus prediction reached median AUC about 0.95, or 0.9 with US-trained model.

V was cut by 4 bases and J by 2 bases, with 16 bases left in between. This CDR3 spans 16 amino acids. Germline V gene sequence: CDR1 SGDLS, CDR2 YYNGEE. The sort gate was single viable CD3+CD4+CD8-CD45RO+ cells for memory CD4+ T cells. Serostatus was set by detecting CMV pp150, pp28, p38, p52 IgG. After thawing, CD4+ T cells were positively selected. Assay: immunoSEQ multiplex PCR; the TCRdb copy retains only in-frame clones and omits some. The sample yields 56,000 or so clones, 82% seen once. This TCR derives from an adult in good health and CMV-seronegative. Sequencing used memory CD4+ T cells from blood. This chain connects TRBV9 to TRBJ2-1; maybe TRBD2 (8 bases). Here the CDR3 DNA reads TGTGCCAGCAGCCCGGAGCGGGGGACAGCCTACAATGAGCAGTTCTTC. Translation gives CASSPERGTAYNEQFF.